This T cell receptor beta chain appears in the sequencing data of a study of blood T cell repertoires in COVID-19. About the research overall: Sources were T cells, B-cell-depleted T cells, or PBMCs; the material itself was cDNA or gDNA.

Germline V gene data show CDR1 as LNHDA and CDR2 as SQIVND (reference sequence). This CDR3 spans 13 amino acids. Trimming cost V 4 bases and J 10 bases; bases outside gene matches: 5. In the authors' methods: Amplified reference gene primers provided the basis for estimating nucleated cell counts. Produced via immunoSEQ multiplex PCR; TCRdb's table is partial and in-frame only. The V and J calls and clone size come from that table; D and trimming were worked out from the DNA. The sample records tens of thousands of clones, about four fifths being singletons. The TCR originated in a man older than 75 with acute or convalescent COVID-19. Sequencing input: peripheral blood. The chain employs TRBV19 and TRBJ2-1; 9 bases map to TRBD2. The DNA for the CDR3 is TGTGCCAGTAGTAGCGGGGGGGCAACCGAGCAGTTCTTC. Translating gives CASSSGGATEQFF.